The entry that follows covers one T cell receptor (beta chain) sequence. Its antigen is not known. This was the immunoSEQ version 4 assay in survey mode. Libraries were prepared by immunoSEQ multiplex PCR; TCRdb keeps only in-frame clonotypes and omits some of them. In the table there are 40,000 to 45,000 clones, roughly nine tenths of which are singletons. V was pared by 3 bases and J by 1 base, with 10 bases between. The CDR3 consists of 14 residues. Germline-derived CDR1 and CDR2 are LNHDA and SQIVND (reference sequence). Cells were stimulated nonspecifically with anti-CD3/anti-CD28 magnetic beads. Sorting selected CD4+ T cells upregulating both CD40 ligand and CD69. Donors had CD4+ T cell counts above 400 cells/uL and were CMV-seropositive. PBMCs were depleted of CD8+ T cells before stimulation. This sample stems from a study of persistence of HIV-infected CD4 T cells. Across the whole study: Multiple blood draws of up to 180 mL, except two donors with single leukapheresis.

The TCR was taken from an adult man with HIV who was CMV-seropositive. Sequenced here: CD4+ T cells sorted from PBMCs after approximately 20-hour stimulation, sampled from a patient who received antiretroviral therapy. This sequence joins TRBV19 and TRBJ2-7, with a weak D call TRBD1 (6 bases). The CDR3 DNA follows: TGTGCCAGTAGTATTAGGACAGAATCCTACGAGCAGTACTTC. Encoded protein: CASSIRTESYEQYF.